This T cell receptor beta chain originates from a study of blood T cells in healthy people across ages. Study-level points and caveats: Donor CMV infection status was unknown, possibly confounding age-related changes in expanded clonotypes. Estimates of diversity drawn from one million T cells were considered underestimates.

Individuals who donated were healthy Caucasians from Russia aged roughly 6 to 90. In germline, CDR1 is SGHRS, CDR2 YFSETQ. The CDR3 length is 15 residues. Trimming took off 4 bases at V and 0 bases at J, with 14 bases between the two ends. Notes on this clonotype: Its specificity is not known.

A second PCR, run for roughly 7 to 12 cycles, used a sample-barcoded 5' primer plus a J-beta primer mix. Each CDR3 protein is one row after TCRdb ran MiXCR on the 5' RACE reads. The table shows 780,000 or so distinct CDR3 sequences, with roughly 50% occurring only once. The sequenced sample consisted of blood. The rearrangement joins TRBV5-1 to TRBJ2-7; weak D call: TRBD1 (6 bases). This clonotype was obtained from an elderly man in good health. DNA of the CDR3: TGCGCCAGCAGCCCGGGTGGGGACAACTCCTACGAGCAGTACTTC. Encoded protein: CASSPGGDNSYEQYF. The complete variable domain, with remaining parts taken from reference TRBV5-1 and TRBJ2-7, reads KAGVTQTPRYLIKTRGQQVTLSCSPISGHRSVSWYQQTPGQGLQFLFEYFSETQRNKGNFPGRFSGRQFSNSRSEMNVSTLELGDSALYLCASSPGGDNSYEQYFGPGTRLTVT.